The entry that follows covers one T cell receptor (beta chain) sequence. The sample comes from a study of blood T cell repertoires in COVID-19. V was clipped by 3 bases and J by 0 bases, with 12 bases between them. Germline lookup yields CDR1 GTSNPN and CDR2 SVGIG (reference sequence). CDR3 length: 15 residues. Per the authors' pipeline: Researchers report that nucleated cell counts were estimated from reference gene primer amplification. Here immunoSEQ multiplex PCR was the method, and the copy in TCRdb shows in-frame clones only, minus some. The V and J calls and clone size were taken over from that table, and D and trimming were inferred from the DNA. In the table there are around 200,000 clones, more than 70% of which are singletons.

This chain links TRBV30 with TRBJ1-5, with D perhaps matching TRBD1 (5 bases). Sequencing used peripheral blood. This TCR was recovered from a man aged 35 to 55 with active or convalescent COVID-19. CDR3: CAWSDGAHSNQPQHF. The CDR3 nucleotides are TGTGCCTGGAGCGATGGGGCACATAGCAATCAGCCCCAGCATTTT.